This note documents a single T cell receptor (beta chain) sequence. From the PCR reads, TCRdb re-called clones with MiXCR. The table lists tens of thousands of clones, 33% of them singletons. The data originate from a study of metastatic and nonmetastatic thyroid tumors. For the study at large: Both malignant and benign thyroid patients supplied peripheral blood and tumor or nodule tissue samples, across which the repertoires of these patients were then compared.

Among the patients, none had received any treatment before thyroid surgery. The germline gives CDR1 DFQATT, CDR2 SNEGSKA (reference sequence). CDR3 length equals 17 residues. V lost 0 bases, J lost 2 bases, and 14 bases lay in between. The sequence was obtained from a female donor with papillary thyroid cancer or a benign thyroid nodule (not recorded which). Some clones in this sample may be carry-over from other donors' samples. Sequenced: tumor tissue. This chain joins TRBV20-1 and TRBJ1-6, with a tentative D call TRBD1 (5 bases). CDR3 region: CSARDRLGTAYNSPLHF. The CDR3 DNA reads as TGCAGTGCTAGAGATCGCCTGGGGACGGCCTATAATTCACCCCTCCACTTT.